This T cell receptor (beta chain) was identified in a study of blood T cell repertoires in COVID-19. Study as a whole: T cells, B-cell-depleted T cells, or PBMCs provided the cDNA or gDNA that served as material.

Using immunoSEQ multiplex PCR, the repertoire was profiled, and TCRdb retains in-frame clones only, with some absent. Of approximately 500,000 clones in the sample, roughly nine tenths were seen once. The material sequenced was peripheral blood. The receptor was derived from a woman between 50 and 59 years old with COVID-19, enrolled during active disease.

CDR3 nucleotide sequence: TGTGCCAGCAGCCTGGGACAGGCCTGGGGCTACACCTTC. Its translation is CASSLGQAWGYTF. The chain combines TRBV12-3 or TRBV12-4 with TRBJ1-2; 8 bases map to TRBD1. The junction had 8 bases not matched to a gene; V was cut back by 6 bases and J by 8 bases. CDR3 length: 13 amino acids.